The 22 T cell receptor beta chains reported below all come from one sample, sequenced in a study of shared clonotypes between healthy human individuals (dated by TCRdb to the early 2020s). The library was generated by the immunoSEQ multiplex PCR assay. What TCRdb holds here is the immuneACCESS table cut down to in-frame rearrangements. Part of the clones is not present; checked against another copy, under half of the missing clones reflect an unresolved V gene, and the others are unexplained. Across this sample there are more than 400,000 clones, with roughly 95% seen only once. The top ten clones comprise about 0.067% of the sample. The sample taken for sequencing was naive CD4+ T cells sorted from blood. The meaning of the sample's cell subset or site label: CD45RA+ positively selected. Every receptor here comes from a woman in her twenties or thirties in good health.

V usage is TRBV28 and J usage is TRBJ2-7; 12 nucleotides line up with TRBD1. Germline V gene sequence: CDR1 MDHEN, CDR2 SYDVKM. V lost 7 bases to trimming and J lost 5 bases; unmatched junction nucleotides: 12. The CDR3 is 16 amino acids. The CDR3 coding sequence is TGTGCCAGCATCTCGGGGACAGGGGGCTTGGGCCACGAGCAGTACTTC. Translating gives CASISGTGGLGHEQYF. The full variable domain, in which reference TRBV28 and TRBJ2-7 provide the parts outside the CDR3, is DVKVTQSSRYLVKRTGEKVFLECVQDMDHENMFWYRQDPGLGLRLIYFSYDVKMKEKGDIPEGYSVSREKKERFSLILESASTNQTSMYLCASISGTGGLGHEQYFGPGTRLTVT.

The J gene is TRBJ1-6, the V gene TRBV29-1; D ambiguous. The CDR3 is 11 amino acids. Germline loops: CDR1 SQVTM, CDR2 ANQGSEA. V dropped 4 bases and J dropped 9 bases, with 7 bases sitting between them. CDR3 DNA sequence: TGCAGCGTTGGAGAGAGTTCACCCCTCCACTTT. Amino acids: CSVGESSPLHF.

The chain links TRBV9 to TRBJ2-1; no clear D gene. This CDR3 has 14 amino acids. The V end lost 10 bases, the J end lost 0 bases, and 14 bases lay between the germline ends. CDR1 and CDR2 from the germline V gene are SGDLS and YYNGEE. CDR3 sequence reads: CAPPICLSYNEQFF. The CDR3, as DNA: TGTGCCCCTCCTATCTGTCTCTCCTACAATGAGCAGTTCTTC.

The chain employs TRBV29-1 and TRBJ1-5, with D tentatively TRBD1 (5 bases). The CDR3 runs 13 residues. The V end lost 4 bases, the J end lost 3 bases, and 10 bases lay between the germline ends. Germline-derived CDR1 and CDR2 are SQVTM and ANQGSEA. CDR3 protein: CSVAGTDNQPQHF. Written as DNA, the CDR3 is TGCAGCGTTGCGGGGACCGACAATCAGCCCCAGCATTTT. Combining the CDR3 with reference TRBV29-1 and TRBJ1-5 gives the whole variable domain SAVISQKPSRDICQRGTSLTIQCQVDSQVTMMFWYRQQPGQSLTLIATANQGSEATYESGFVIDKFPISRPNLTFSTLTVSNMSPEDSSIYLCSVAGTDNQPQHFGDGTRLSIL.

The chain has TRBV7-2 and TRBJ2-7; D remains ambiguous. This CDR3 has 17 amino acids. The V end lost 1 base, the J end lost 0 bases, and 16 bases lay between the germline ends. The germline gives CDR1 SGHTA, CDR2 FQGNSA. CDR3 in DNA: TGTGCCAGCAGCTTAGTGGGGTTGCGCACCTTCTCCTACGAGCAGTACTTC. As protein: CASSLVGLRTFSYEQYF.

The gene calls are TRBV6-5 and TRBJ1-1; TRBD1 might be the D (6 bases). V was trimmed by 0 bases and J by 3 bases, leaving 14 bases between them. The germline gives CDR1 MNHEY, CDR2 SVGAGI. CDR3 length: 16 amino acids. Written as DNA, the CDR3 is TGTGCCAGCAGTTACTCGATAGCTTGGACAGACACTGAAGCTTTCTTT. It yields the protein CASSYSIAWTDTEAFF.

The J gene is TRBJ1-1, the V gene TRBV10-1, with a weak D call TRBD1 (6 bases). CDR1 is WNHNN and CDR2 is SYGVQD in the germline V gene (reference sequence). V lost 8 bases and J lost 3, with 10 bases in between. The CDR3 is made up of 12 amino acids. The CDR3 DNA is TGCGCCAGCTCCGAGGGGGACACTGAAGCTTTCTTT. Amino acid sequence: CASSEGDTEAFF.

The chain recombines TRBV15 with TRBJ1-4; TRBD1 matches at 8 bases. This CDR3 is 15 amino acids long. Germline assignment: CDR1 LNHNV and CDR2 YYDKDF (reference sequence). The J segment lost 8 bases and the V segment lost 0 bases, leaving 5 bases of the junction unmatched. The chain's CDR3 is CATSRDRGRGEKLFF. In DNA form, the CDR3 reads TGTGCCACCAGCAGAGACAGGGGGCGAGGCGAAAAACTGTTTTTT.

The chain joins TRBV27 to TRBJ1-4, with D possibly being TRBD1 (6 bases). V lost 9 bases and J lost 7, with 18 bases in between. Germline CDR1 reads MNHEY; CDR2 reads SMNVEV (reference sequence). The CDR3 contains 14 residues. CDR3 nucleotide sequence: TGTGCCAGTAGAGAAGGGGGTCGGGGTGAAAAACTGTTTTTT. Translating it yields CASREGGRGEKLFF.

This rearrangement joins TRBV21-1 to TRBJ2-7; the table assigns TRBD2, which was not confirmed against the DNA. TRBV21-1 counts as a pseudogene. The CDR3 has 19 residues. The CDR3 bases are TGTGCCAGCAGCAAAGGAGTCGGGACTAGCGGGAGGGTCTCCTACGAGCAGTACTTC. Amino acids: CASSKGVGTSGRVSYEQYF.

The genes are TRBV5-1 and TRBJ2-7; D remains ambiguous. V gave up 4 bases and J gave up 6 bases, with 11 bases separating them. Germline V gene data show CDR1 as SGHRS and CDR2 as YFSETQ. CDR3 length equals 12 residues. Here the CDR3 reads CASSLNWGEQYF. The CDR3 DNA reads TGCGCCAGCAGCCTTAACTGGGGCGAGCAGTACTTC.

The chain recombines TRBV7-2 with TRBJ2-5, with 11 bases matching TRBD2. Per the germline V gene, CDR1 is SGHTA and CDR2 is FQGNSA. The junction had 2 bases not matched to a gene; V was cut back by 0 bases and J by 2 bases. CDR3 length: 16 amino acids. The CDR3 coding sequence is TGTGCCAGCAGCTTAGCGGGACTAGCGGTACAAGAGACCCAGTACTTC. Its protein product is CASSLAGLAVQETQYF.

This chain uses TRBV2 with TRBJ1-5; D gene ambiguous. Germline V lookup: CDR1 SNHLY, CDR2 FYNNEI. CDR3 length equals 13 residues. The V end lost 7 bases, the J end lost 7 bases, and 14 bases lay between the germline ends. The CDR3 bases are TGTGCCAGCACCCCGACCCCGTACCAGCCCCAGCATTTT. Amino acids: CASTPTPYQPQHF.

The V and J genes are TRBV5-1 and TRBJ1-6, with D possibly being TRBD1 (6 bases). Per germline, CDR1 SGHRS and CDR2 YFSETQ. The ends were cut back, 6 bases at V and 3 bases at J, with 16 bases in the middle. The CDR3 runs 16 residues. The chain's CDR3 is CASNPGAGSYNSPLHF. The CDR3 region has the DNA TGCGCCAGCAACCCGGGGGCCGGGAGCTATAATTCACCCCTCCACTTT. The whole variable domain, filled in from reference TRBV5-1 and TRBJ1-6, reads KAGVTQTPRYLIKTRGQQVTLSCSPISGHRSVSWYQQTPGQGLQFLFEYFSETQRNKGNFPGRFSGRQFSNSRSEMNVSTLELGDSALYLCASNPGAGSYNSPLHFGNGTRLTVT.

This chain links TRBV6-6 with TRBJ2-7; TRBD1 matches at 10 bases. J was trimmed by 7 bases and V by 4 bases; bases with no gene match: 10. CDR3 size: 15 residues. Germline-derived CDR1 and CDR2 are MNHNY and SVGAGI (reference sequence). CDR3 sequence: CASSSQRTGGREQYF. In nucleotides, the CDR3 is TGTGCCAGCAGTTCCCAACGGACAGGGGGTCGGGAGCAGTACTTC.

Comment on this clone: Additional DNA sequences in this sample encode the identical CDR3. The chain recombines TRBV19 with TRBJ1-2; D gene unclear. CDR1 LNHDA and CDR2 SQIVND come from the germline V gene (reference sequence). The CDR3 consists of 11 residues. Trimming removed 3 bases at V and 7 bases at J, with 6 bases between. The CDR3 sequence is CASSMGSGYTF. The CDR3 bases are TGTGCCAGTAGTATGGGAAGTGGCTACACCTTC.

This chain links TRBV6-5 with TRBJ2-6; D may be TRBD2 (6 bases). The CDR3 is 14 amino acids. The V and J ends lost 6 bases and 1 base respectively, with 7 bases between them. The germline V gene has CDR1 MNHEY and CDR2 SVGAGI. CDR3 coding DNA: TGTGCCAGCAGACGGGAGTCTGGGGCCAACGTCCTGACTTTC. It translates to CASRRESGANVLTF.

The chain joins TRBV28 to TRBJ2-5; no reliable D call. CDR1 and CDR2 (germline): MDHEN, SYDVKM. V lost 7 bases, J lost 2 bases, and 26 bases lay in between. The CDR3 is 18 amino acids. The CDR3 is CASISHQQVNSRQETQYF. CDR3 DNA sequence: TGTGCCAGCATCTCTCACCAGCAGGTGAATTCTCGACAAGAGACCCAGTACTTC. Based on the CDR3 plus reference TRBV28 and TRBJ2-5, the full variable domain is DVKVTQSSRYLVKRTGEKVFLECVQDMDHENMFWYRQDPGLGLRLIYFSYDVKMKEKGDIPEGYSVSREKKERFSLILESASTNQTSMYLCASISHQQVNSRQETQYFGPGTRLLVL.

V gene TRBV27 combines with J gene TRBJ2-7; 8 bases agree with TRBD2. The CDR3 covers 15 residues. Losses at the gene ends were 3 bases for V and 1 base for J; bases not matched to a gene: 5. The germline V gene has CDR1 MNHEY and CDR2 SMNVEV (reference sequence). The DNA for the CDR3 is TGTGCCAGCAGTTTCGCTAGCGGGTCTTCCTACGAGCAGTACTTC. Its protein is CASSFASGSSYEQYF.

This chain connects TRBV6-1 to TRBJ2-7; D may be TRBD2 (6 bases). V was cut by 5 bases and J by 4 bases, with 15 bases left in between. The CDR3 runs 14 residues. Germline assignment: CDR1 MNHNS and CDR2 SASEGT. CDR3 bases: TGTGCCAGCAGTCCCCCTCTAGCGCCGTACGAGCAGTACTTC. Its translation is CASSPPLAPYEQYF.

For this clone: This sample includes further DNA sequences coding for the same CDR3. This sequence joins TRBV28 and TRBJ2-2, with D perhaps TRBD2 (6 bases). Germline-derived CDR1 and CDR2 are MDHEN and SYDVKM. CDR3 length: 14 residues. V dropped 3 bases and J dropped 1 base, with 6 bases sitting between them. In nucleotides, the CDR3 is TGTGCCAGCAGTTTGGGGGGGAACACCGGGGAGCTGTTTTTT. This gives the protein CASSLGGNTGELFF.

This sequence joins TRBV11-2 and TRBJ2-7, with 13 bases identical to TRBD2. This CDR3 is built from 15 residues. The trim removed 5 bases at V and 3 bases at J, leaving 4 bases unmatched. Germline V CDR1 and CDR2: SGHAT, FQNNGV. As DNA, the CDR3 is TGTGCCAGCAGCCCGAGGACTAGCGGGGGCTACGAGCAGTACTTC. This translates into CASSPRTSGGYEQYF.